This is a list of T cell receptor beta chains from one sample in a study of spatial heterogeneity in lung cancer. TCRdb re-called the 5' RACE reads with MiXCR, one entry per CDR3 protein. The table records over a thousand distinct CDR3 sequences, roughly 15% of them present only once. The sequences come from lung tumor tissue, collected at surgery. All receptors come from a male donor with early-stage non-small cell lung cancer. The CDR3 runs from the conserved cysteine through the conserved F or W. Each record gives: J gene, D gene, clone size, V gene, CDR3 length, CDR3 DNA, CDR3 protein. D genes are given only for firm matches. Clone size appears in some rows only: once, few, many, or a class for an expanded clone.

j_call: TRBJ1-5
d_call: NA
clone_size: medium-sized
v_call: TRBV20-1
cdr3_length: 14
cdr3_nt: TGCAGTGCTAGAGTCGGGATGAGCAATCAGCCCCAGCATTTT
cdr3_aa: CSARVGMSNQPQHF

j_call: TRBJ2-2
d_call: TRBD2
clone_size: few
v_call: TRBV4-2
cdr3_length: 16
cdr3_nt: TGTGCCAGCAGCCAATTGACGGGAGGGGTCACCGGGGAGCTGTTTTTT
cdr3_aa: CASSQLTGGVTGELFF

j_call: TRBJ1-1
d_call: TRBD1
clone_size: NA
v_call: TRBV12-5
cdr3_length: 17
cdr3_nt: TGTGCTAGTGGTTTGCCCATCACAGGGGGCACGAACACTGAAGCTTTCTTT
cdr3_aa: CASGLPITGGTNTEAFF

j_call: TRBJ1-1
d_call: NA
clone_size: medium-sized
v_call: TRBV27
cdr3_length: 18
cdr3_nt: TGTGCCAGCAGTTTATATGGGGCAGGCATACTGGAGGTCACTGAAGCTTTCTTT
cdr3_aa: CASSLYGAGILEVTEAFF

j_call: TRBJ2-5
d_call: NA
clone_size: NA
v_call: TRBV29-1
cdr3_length: 13
cdr3_nt: TGCAGCGTTGATCGCGGTGAACAAGAGACCCAGTACTTC
cdr3_aa: CSVDRGEQETQYF

j_call: TRBJ2-6
d_call: NA
clone_size: medium-sized
v_call: TRBV28
cdr3_length: 18
cdr3_nt: TGTGCCAGCAGTTACCCCGGAGAGGCTAGAGGTGGGGCCAACGTCCTGACTTTC
cdr3_aa: CASSYPGEARGGANVLTF

j_call: TRBJ2-5
d_call: NA
clone_size: NA
v_call: TRBV7-8
cdr3_length: 11
cdr3_nt: TGTGCCAGCAGCGTCCAAGAGACCCAGTACTTC
cdr3_aa: CASSVQETQYF

j_call: TRBJ2-7
d_call: NA
clone_size: NA
v_call: TRBV7-2
cdr3_length: 12
cdr3_nt: TGTGCCAGCGGACGAACTAGGCGCGAGCAGTACTTC
cdr3_aa: CASGRTRREQYF

j_call: TRBJ2-7
d_call: NA
clone_size: medium-sized
v_call: TRBV27
cdr3_length: 13
cdr3_nt: TGTGCCAGCAGTTTACAGGGGTCCTACGAGCAGTACTTC
cdr3_aa: CASSLQGSYEQYF

j_call: TRBJ1-1
d_call: NA
clone_size: large
v_call: TRBV7-6
cdr3_length: 15
cdr3_nt: TGTGCCAGCAGCTCCGGGCAGGTGATGAACACTGAAGCTTTCTTT
cdr3_aa: CASSSGQVMNTEAFF

j_call: TRBJ1-5
d_call: NA
clone_size: NA
v_call: TRBV20-1
cdr3_length: 13
cdr3_nt: TGCAGTGCTCAGTTCGGGAGCAATCAGCCCCAGCATTTT
cdr3_aa: CSAQFGSNQPQHF

j_call: TRBJ2-5
d_call: NA
clone_size: medium-sized
v_call: TRBV6-6
cdr3_length: 15
cdr3_nt: TGTGCCAGCAGGGAGGGGCAGGGGAACAAAGAGACCCAGTACTTC
cdr3_aa: CASREGQGNKETQYF

j_call: TRBJ2-2
d_call: TRBD1
clone_size: few
v_call: TRBV12-3/TRBV12-4
cdr3_length: 16
cdr3_nt: TGTGCCAGCAGTCCGCGGGGACAGGCGGAGGCCGGGGAGCTGTTTTTT
cdr3_aa: CASSPRGQAEAGELFF

j_call: TRBJ2-2
d_call: TRBD1
clone_size: large
v_call: TRBV19
cdr3_length: 17
cdr3_nt: TGTGCCAGTATTACAGGGGGCCAAGGATCCTCCACCGGGGAGCTGTTTTTT
cdr3_aa: CASITGGQGSSTGELFF

j_call: TRBJ2-7
d_call: TRBD2
clone_size: large
v_call: TRBV4-2
cdr3_length: 14
cdr3_nt: TGTGCCAGCAGCCAAGCGGGAGGGCGGGACGAGCAGTACTTC
cdr3_aa: CASSQAGGRDEQYF

j_call: TRBJ2-7
d_call: NA
clone_size: medium-sized
v_call: TRBV29-1
cdr3_length: 11
cdr3_nt: TGCAGCGTTACCCAAATCTACGAGCAGTACTTC
cdr3_aa: CSVTQIYEQYF

j_call: TRBJ2-2
d_call: NA
clone_size: large
v_call: TRBV5-1
cdr3_length: 14
cdr3_nt: TGCGCCAGCAGCTTGGGGCCTGACACCGGGGAGCTGTTTTTT
cdr3_aa: CASSLGPDTGELFF

j_call: TRBJ2-5
d_call: TRBD1
clone_size: NA
v_call: TRBV19
cdr3_length: 13
cdr3_nt: TGTGCCAGTAGTGAGACAGGGCAAGAGACCCAGTACTTC
cdr3_aa: CASSETGQETQYF

j_call: TRBJ1-2
d_call: TRBD1
clone_size: medium-sized
v_call: TRBV3-1
cdr3_length: 16
cdr3_nt: TGTGCCAGCAGCCAAGTCTCGGCGGACAGGGCGGGAGGCTACACCTTC
cdr3_aa: CASSQVSADRAGGYTF

j_call: TRBJ1-1
d_call: NA
clone_size: NA
v_call: TRBV7-8
cdr3_length: 12
cdr3_nt: TGTGCCAGCAGACCCGGAAACACTGAAGCTTTCTTT
cdr3_aa: CASRPGNTEAFF

j_call: TRBJ2-7
d_call: TRBD1
clone_size: NA
v_call: TRBV27
cdr3_length: 15
cdr3_nt: TGTGCCAGCAGTTTATACCCCTGGACAGGGAGCGAGCAGTACTTC
cdr3_aa: CASSLYPWTGSEQYF

j_call: TRBJ2-7
d_call: TRBD1
clone_size: NA
v_call: TRBV10-3
cdr3_length: 14
cdr3_nt: TGTGCCATCAGGGGCGACAGGGGGCTAGACGAGCAGTACTTC
cdr3_aa: CAIRGDRGLDEQYF

j_call: TRBJ2-5
d_call: NA
clone_size: NA
v_call: TRBV3-1
cdr3_length: 15
cdr3_nt: TGTGCCAGCAGCCAAGACGAGGGGTCTGGAGAGACCCAGTACTTC
cdr3_aa: CASSQDEGSGETQYF

j_call: TRBJ2-5
d_call: NA
clone_size: NA
v_call: TRBV7-3
cdr3_length: 14
cdr3_nt: TGTGCCAGCAGCCCCCGGGGAGAAAGGGGGACCCAGTACTTC
cdr3_aa: CASSPRGERGTQYF

j_call: TRBJ2-1
d_call: TRBD1
clone_size: large
v_call: TRBV28
cdr3_length: 14
cdr3_nt: TGTGCCAGCAGACGGGACAGCTTCTACAATGAGCAGTTCTTC
cdr3_aa: CASRRDSFYNEQFF

j_call: TRBJ1-1
d_call: NA
clone_size: medium-sized
v_call: TRBV7-9
cdr3_length: 15
cdr3_nt: TGTGCCAGCAGCCTCGGACTGCCCGCGAACACTGAAGCTTTCTTT
cdr3_aa: CASSLGLPANTEAFF

j_call: TRBJ1-6
d_call: TRBD1
clone_size: medium-sized
v_call: TRBV7-9
cdr3_length: 15
cdr3_nt: TGTGCCAGCAGCTTAGAAACAGGGGGACATTCACCCCTCCACTTT
cdr3_aa: CASSLETGGHSPLHF

j_call: TRBJ2-7
d_call: NA
clone_size: few
v_call: TRBV19
cdr3_length: 14
cdr3_nt: TGTGCCAGTACCAAAAAAGGGGGGCGCTACGAGCAGTACTTC
cdr3_aa: CASTKKGGRYEQYF

j_call: TRBJ2-7
d_call: NA
clone_size: NA
v_call: TRBV7-9
cdr3_length: 15
cdr3_nt: TGTGCCAGCAGCTTAGGGCCGGACGTCTCCTACGAGCAGTACTTC
cdr3_aa: CASSLGPDVSYEQYF

j_call: TRBJ2-7
d_call: NA
clone_size: few
v_call: TRBV5-8
cdr3_length: 14
cdr3_nt: TGTGCCAGCAGCTTGAAAGCAGGTCTAATAGGGCAGTACTTC
cdr3_aa: CASSLKAGLIGQYF

j_call: TRBJ2-2
d_call: NA
clone_size: medium-sized
v_call: TRBV3-2
cdr3_length: 17
cdr3_nt: TGTGCCAGCAGCCAAGATCTAGGGGCGCGGAACACCGGGGAGCTGTTTTTT
cdr3_aa: CASSQDLGARNTGELFF

j_call: TRBJ1-1
d_call: NA
clone_size: medium-sized
v_call: TRBV5-4
cdr3_length: 15
cdr3_nt: TGTGCCAGCAGCTCGGGGGCAGGGATGAACACTGAAGCTTTCTTT
cdr3_aa: CASSSGAGMNTEAFF

j_call: TRBJ2-2
d_call: TRBD1
clone_size: NA
v_call: TRBV6-5
cdr3_length: 16
cdr3_nt: TGTGCCAGCAGTCCCGGACAGGGAGGAAGTGGCGGGGAGCTGTTTTTT
cdr3_aa: CASSPGQGGSGGELFF

j_call: TRBJ2-2
d_call: NA
clone_size: NA
v_call: TRBV12-3/TRBV12-4
cdr3_length: 17
cdr3_nt: TGTGCCAGCAGTGCCTTATCCGGGACGGTGAACACCGGGGAGCTGTTTTTT
cdr3_aa: CASSALSGTVNTGELFF

j_call: TRBJ2-1
d_call: NA
clone_size: NA
v_call: TRBV6-6
cdr3_length: 13
cdr3_nt: TGTGCCAGCAGCACCGGGACCCACAATGAGCAGTTCTTC
cdr3_aa: CASSTGTHNEQFF

j_call: TRBJ1-1
d_call: NA
clone_size: hyperexpanded
v_call: TRBV11-2
cdr3_length: 14
cdr3_nt: TGTGCCAGCAGCTTAGCCGCCCTTGGCGCTGAAGCTTTCTTT
cdr3_aa: CASSLAALGAEAFF

j_call: TRBJ2-1
d_call: NA
clone_size: few
v_call: TRBV5-1
cdr3_length: 15
cdr3_nt: TGCGCCAGCAGCTTGGAGGGTAGCGGAGGAAATGAGCAGTTCTTC
cdr3_aa: CASSLEGSGGNEQFF

j_call: TRBJ2-5
d_call: NA
clone_size: few
v_call: TRBV18
cdr3_length: 12
cdr3_nt: TGTGCCAGCTCCATGGGTGAAGAGACCCAGTACTTC
cdr3_aa: CASSMGEETQYF

j_call: TRBJ2-7
d_call: TRBD1
clone_size: NA
v_call: TRBV7-3
cdr3_length: 15
cdr3_nt: TGTGCCAGCAGCCCGACAGGGGGCATTTCGGAAGAGCAGTACTTC
cdr3_aa: CASSPTGGISEEQYF

j_call: TRBJ2-7
d_call: NA
clone_size: NA
v_call: TRBV7-9
cdr3_length: 12
cdr3_nt: TGTGCCAGCAGCTTGAGCCACTACGAGCAGTACTTC
cdr3_aa: CASSLSHYEQYF

j_call: TRBJ2-7
d_call: NA
clone_size: medium-sized
v_call: TRBV28
cdr3_length: 12
cdr3_nt: TGTGCCAGCAGCCCGGGCCCGGTCGAGCAGTACTTC
cdr3_aa: CASSPGPVEQYF

j_call: TRBJ2-7
d_call: NA
clone_size: few
v_call: TRBV11-2
cdr3_length: 14
cdr3_nt: TGTGCCAGCAGCTTAGAAGCGGACTCCTACGAGCAGTACTTC
cdr3_aa: CASSLEADSYEQYF

j_call: TRBJ2-7
d_call: TRBD1
clone_size: NA
v_call: TRBV27
cdr3_length: 15
cdr3_nt: TGTGCCAGCAGTTTAGGAGGGACAGGGGGCTACGAGCAGTACTTC
cdr3_aa: CASSLGGTGGYEQYF

j_call: TRBJ1-2
d_call: TRBD1
clone_size: large
v_call: TRBV10-3
cdr3_length: 14
cdr3_nt: TGTGCCATCAGTGAGAGGGACAGCGTTTATGGCTACACCTTC
cdr3_aa: CAISERDSVYGYTF

j_call: TRBJ2-1
d_call: TRBD2
clone_size: NA
v_call: TRBV7-9
cdr3_length: 15
cdr3_nt: TGTGCCAGCAGCTTAGCGGGAGGGCCAAATAATGAGCAGTTCTTC
cdr3_aa: CASSLAGGPNNEQFF

j_call: TRBJ2-4
d_call: NA
clone_size: medium-sized
v_call: TRBV7-3
cdr3_length: 13
cdr3_nt: TGTGCCAGCAGCTTGTCCCGGGCTGACATTCAGTACTTC
cdr3_aa: CASSLSRADIQYF

j_call: TRBJ2-3
d_call: NA
clone_size: few
v_call: TRBV20-1
cdr3_length: 11
cdr3_nt: TGCAGTGCTAGCTACGGAGATACGCAGTATTTT
cdr3_aa: CSASYGDTQYF

j_call: TRBJ2-6
d_call: NA
clone_size: large
v_call: TRBV5-5
cdr3_length: 15
cdr3_nt: TGTGCCAGCAGCTTGGTTCCCTCCGGGGCCAACGTCCTGACTTTC
cdr3_aa: CASSLVPSGANVLTF

j_call: TRBJ2-1
d_call: TRBD1
clone_size: medium-sized
v_call: TRBV6-6
cdr3_length: 14
cdr3_nt: TGTGCCAGCCAGACCGGGACAGGGCCAAATGAGCAGTTCTTC
cdr3_aa: CASQTGTGPNEQFF

j_call: TRBJ2-1
d_call: NA
clone_size: medium-sized
v_call: TRBV5-1
cdr3_length: 16
cdr3_nt: TGCGCCAGCAGCTTTGGGGCCAGGGTCCCGGACAATGAGCAGTTCTTC
cdr3_aa: CASSFGARVPDNEQFF

j_call: TRBJ2-3
d_call: NA
clone_size: NA
v_call: TRBV2
cdr3_length: 12
cdr3_nt: TGTGCCAGCAGACCCCCAGGGAATGCGCAGTATTTT
cdr3_aa: CASRPPGNAQYF

j_call: TRBJ2-5
d_call: NA
clone_size: large
v_call: TRBV28
cdr3_length: 11
cdr3_nt: TGTGCCAGCAGTCTGGAAGAGACCCAGTACTTC
cdr3_aa: CASSLEETQYF

j_call: TRBJ1-2
d_call: NA
clone_size: NA
v_call: TRBV28
cdr3_length: 12
cdr3_nt: TGTGCCATCAAGGACAGAGGGTATGGCTACACCTTC
cdr3_aa: CAIKDRGYGYTF

j_call: TRBJ1-1
d_call: TRBD1
clone_size: medium-sized
v_call: TRBV20-1
cdr3_length: 15
cdr3_nt: TGCAGTGCTAGAGATCCCCGGTTGGGACAGTCTGTTGAGTTCTTT
cdr3_aa: CSARDPRLGQSVEFF

j_call: TRBJ2-5
d_call: NA
clone_size: medium-sized
v_call: TRBV25-1
cdr3_length: 13
cdr3_nt: TGTGCCAGCAGTGATTTCTTAACCGAGACCCAGTACTTC
cdr3_aa: CASSDFLTETQYF

j_call: TRBJ1-2
d_call: TRBD1
clone_size: medium-sized
v_call: TRBV29-1
cdr3_length: 13
cdr3_nt: TGCAGCGTTGAGGAGGGGGCGAGCTATGGCTACACCTTC
cdr3_aa: CSVEEGASYGYTF

j_call: TRBJ2-1
d_call: NA
clone_size: few
v_call: TRBV4-2
cdr3_length: 13
cdr3_nt: TGTGCCAGCAGAGGCGGGTACTACAATGAGCAGTTCTTC
cdr3_aa: CASRGGYYNEQFF

j_call: TRBJ2-3
d_call: TRBD2
clone_size: large
v_call: TRBV20-1
cdr3_length: 16
cdr3_nt: TGCAGTGCTAGAGCCCTAATAGCGGGAGACACAGATACGCAGTATTTT
cdr3_aa: CSARALIAGDTDTQYF

j_call: TRBJ2-1
d_call: NA
clone_size: medium-sized
v_call: TRBV12-3/TRBV12-4
cdr3_length: 11
cdr3_nt: TGTGCCAGCAGTCTACAAAAAGAGCAGTTCTTC
cdr3_aa: CASSLQKEQFF